Listed below are T cell receptor beta chains from one sample, sequenced in a study of Tregs in tolerant kidney transplant recipients. Repertoires were generated with immunoSEQ multiplex PCR, while TCRdb's copy carries only in-frame clones and drops some. The repertoire includes tens of thousands of clones, approximately 93% of them detected once, and roughly 1.7% sits in the top ten. Sequenced here: CD4+ T cells from blood (PBMCs), sampled 12 months after the transplant. The origin of the receptors is a human patient who received a combined kidney and bone marrow transplant. Some T cells may trace back to the graft donor. The CDR3 runs from the conserved cysteine through the conserved F or W. The order of the fields is CDR3 DNA, CDR3 protein, V gene, clone size, J gene, CDR3 length, D gene. The D gene is left open where the match is weak. Only some rows state a clone size, as once, few, many or a class for expanded clones.

CDR3 DNA: TGTGCCAGCAGTGAAGCTTTGGGGACAGGATTGATGAACACTGAAGCTTTCTTT; CDR3 protein: CASSEALGTGLMNTEAFF; V gene: TRBV6-1; clone size: -; J gene: TRBJ1-1; CDR3 length: 18; D gene: TRBD1
CDR3 DNA: TGTGCCTGGACTCCTGGGAGGGGCACCGGGGAGCTGTTTTTT; CDR3 protein: CAWTPGRGTGELFF; V gene: TRBV30; clone size: -; J gene: TRBJ2-2; CDR3 length: 14; D gene: TRBD2
CDR3 DNA: TGCGCCAGCAGCTTGGTAAGGGACAGGGGCTATGGCTACACCTTC; CDR3 protein: CASSLVRDRGYGYTF; V gene: TRBV5-1; clone size: -; J gene: TRBJ1-2; CDR3 length: 15; D gene: TRBD1
CDR3 DNA: TGCGCCAGCAGCCCGCTAGCGGGGCAAACCGGGGAGCTGTTTTTT; CDR3 protein: CASSPLAGQTGELFF; V gene: TRBV5-1; clone size: -; J gene: TRBJ2-2; CDR3 length: 15; D gene: TRBD2
CDR3 DNA: TGCAGCGTTGTGACTACCTACACCGGGGAGCTGTTTTTT; CDR3 protein: CSVVTTYTGELFF; V gene: TRBV29-1; clone size: -; J gene: TRBJ2-2; CDR3 length: 13; D gene: -
CDR3 DNA: TGTGCCAGCAGCGCGCTGTTGGGGACTAAAACCTACGAGCAGTACTTC; CDR3 protein: CASSALLGTKTYEQYF; V gene: TRBV7-9; clone size: -; J gene: TRBJ2-7; CDR3 length: 16; D gene: TRBD2
CDR3 DNA: TGTGCCCGATGCCGCCGGGGTCACCTCTTTAATCAGCCCCAGCATTTT; CDR3 protein: CARCRRGHLFNQPQHF; V gene: TRBV30; clone size: -; J gene: TRBJ1-5; CDR3 length: 16; D gene: -
CDR3 DNA: TGTGCCAGCAGTCTCTCTAGCGGGGATTACGGAGATACGCAGTATTTT; CDR3 protein: CASSLSSGDYGDTQYF; V gene: TRBV7-2; clone size: -; J gene: TRBJ2-3; CDR3 length: 16; D gene: TRBD2
CDR3 DNA: TGCGCCAGCAGCCCCACTAGCGGGGGGGCCCCTGAGACCCAGTACTTC; CDR3 protein: CASSPTSGGAPETQYF; V gene: TRBV5-1; clone size: -; J gene: TRBJ2-5; CDR3 length: 16; D gene: TRBD2
CDR3 DNA: TGTGCCAGCAGCTCGGGTTTCAATGAGCAGTTCTTC; CDR3 protein: CASSSGFNEQFF; V gene: TRBV7-7; clone size: -; J gene: TRBJ2-1; CDR3 length: 12; D gene: -
CDR3 DNA: TGTGCCAGCAGCTTGGCGGCGGGACAGGGGGTCCGACAGACCCAGTACTTC; CDR3 protein: CASSLAAGQGVRQTQYF; V gene: TRBV7-2; clone size: -; J gene: TRBJ2-5; CDR3 length: 17; D gene: TRBD1
CDR3 DNA: TGTGCCAGCAGCTATGGGGGGACTTACAATGAGCAGTTCTTC; CDR3 protein: CASSYGGTYNEQFF; V gene: TRBV7-6; clone size: -; J gene: TRBJ2-1; CDR3 length: 14; D gene: -
CDR3 DNA: TGTGCCAGCAGCGTAGGGGGCAGGGGAACCTACGAGCAGTACTTC; CDR3 protein: CASSVGGRGTYEQYF; V gene: TRBV9; clone size: -; J gene: TRBJ2-7; CDR3 length: 15; D gene: -
CDR3 DNA: TGTGCCAGCAGCACTAGCGGGAGGGCCCGGGATACGCAGTATTTT; CDR3 protein: CASSTSGRARDTQYF; V gene: TRBV6-4; clone size: -; J gene: TRBJ2-3; CDR3 length: 15; D gene: TRBD2
CDR3 DNA: TGTGCCAGCAGCGTAGGACTAGGGGTGCCCAACGAGCAGTACTTC; CDR3 protein: CASSVGLGVPNEQYF; V gene: TRBV9; clone size: -; J gene: TRBJ2-7; CDR3 length: 15; D gene: -
CDR3 DNA: TGTGCCACTCGGACTAGCGGGACCTACGAGCAGTACTTC; CDR3 protein: CATRTSGTYEQYF; V gene: TRBV6-1; clone size: -; J gene: TRBJ2-7; CDR3 length: 13; D gene: TRBD2
CDR3 DNA: TGTGCCACCAGCAGCCCAGGGACTAGCGGCTACAATGAGCAGTTCTTC; CDR3 protein: CATSSPGTSGYNEQFF; V gene: TRBV15; clone size: -; J gene: TRBJ2-1; CDR3 length: 16; D gene: TRBD2
CDR3 DNA: TGTGCCAGCTCACCACCGTGGGGTCGGGGCAAAAACATTCAGTACTTC; CDR3 protein: CASSPPWGRGKNIQYF; V gene: TRBV18; clone size: -; J gene: TRBJ2-4; CDR3 length: 16; D gene: -
CDR3 DNA: TGTGCCAGCAGCTTATTGCCGACTAGCTTGGAGACCCAGTACTTC; CDR3 protein: CASSLLPTSLETQYF; V gene: TRBV11-3; clone size: -; J gene: TRBJ2-5; CDR3 length: 15; D gene: TRBD2
CDR3 DNA: TGTGCCAGCAGTTTAAATCCGACAAGGTTTCAGTTCTTC; CDR3 protein: CASSLNPTRFQFF; V gene: TRBV28; clone size: -; J gene: TRBJ2-1; CDR3 length: 13; D gene: -
CDR3 DNA: TGTGCCAGCAGCTTACGGACTAGCCGGGCCGGGGAGCTGTTTTTT; CDR3 protein: CASSLRTSRAGELFF; V gene: TRBV7-2; clone size: -; J gene: TRBJ2-2; CDR3 length: 15; D gene: TRBD2
CDR3 DNA: TGTGCCAGCAGTGGGCTAGCGGTTAATGAGCAGTTCTTC; CDR3 protein: CASSGLAVNEQFF; V gene: TRBV6-1; clone size: once; J gene: TRBJ2-1; CDR3 length: 13; D gene: TRBD2
CDR3 DNA: TGTGCCAGCAGCCCTTCTAGCGGGAGGACCACAGATACGCAGTATTTT; CDR3 protein: CASSPSSGRTTDTQYF; V gene: TRBV7-9; clone size: -; J gene: TRBJ2-3; CDR3 length: 16; D gene: TRBD2
CDR3 DNA: TGTGCCAGCAGCTTGGTTTCGGGTTCCGATACGCAGTATTTT; CDR3 protein: CASSLVSGSDTQYF; V gene: TRBV5-4; clone size: -; J gene: TRBJ2-3; CDR3 length: 14; D gene: -
CDR3 DNA: TGTGCCAGCAGTCCACGACGCAATCCACTAGCGGGTCACGGGGAGCTGTTTTTT; CDR3 protein: CASSPRRNPLAGHGELFF; V gene: TRBV2; clone size: -; J gene: TRBJ2-2; CDR3 length: 18; D gene: TRBD2
CDR3 DNA: TGTGCCAGTACGGAGGACAGGGGTTATCCCACCTTC; CDR3 protein: CASTEDRGYPTF; V gene: TRBV19; clone size: -; J gene: TRBJ1-2; CDR3 length: 12; D gene: TRBD1
CDR3 DNA: TGCGCCAGCAGCCCCGACAGGGTAAGGGACGAGCAGTACTTC; CDR3 protein: CASSPDRVRDEQYF; V gene: TRBV4-3; clone size: -; J gene: TRBJ2-7; CDR3 length: 14; D gene: TRBD1
CDR3 DNA: TGTGCCAGCAGCCAAGCACAGGGGCGGACCCAGTACTTC; CDR3 protein: CASSQAQGRTQYF; V gene: TRBV14; clone size: -; J gene: TRBJ2-5; CDR3 length: 13; D gene: TRBD1
CDR3 DNA: TGTGCCAGCAGACACACTTCCGGGACTAGGTGGACAGATACGCAGTATTTT; CDR3 protein: CASRHTSGTRWTDTQYF; V gene: TRBV7-9; clone size: -; J gene: TRBJ2-3; CDR3 length: 17; D gene: TRBD2
CDR3 DNA: TGCGCCAGCAGCTTGGTATCTGGGGCCAACGTCCTGACTTTC; CDR3 protein: CASSLVSGANVLTF; V gene: TRBV5-1; clone size: -; J gene: TRBJ2-6; CDR3 length: 14; D gene: -
CDR3 DNA: TGCAGCGTTGACTGGACAGGGTTCGGCTACACCTTC; CDR3 protein: CSVDWTGFGYTF; V gene: TRBV29-1; clone size: -; J gene: TRBJ1-2; CDR3 length: 12; D gene: TRBD1
CDR3 DNA: TGCAGCGTTGAACCCTCCCCCGGGAAACTGTTTTTT; CDR3 protein: CSVEPSPGKLFF; V gene: TRBV29-1; clone size: -; J gene: TRBJ1-4; CDR3 length: 12; D gene: -
CDR3 DNA: TGTGCCATCAGTGATCCAGTGGAGGGGTTACAGCCCCAGCATTTT; CDR3 protein: CAISDPVEGLQPQHF; V gene: TRBV10-3; clone size: -; J gene: TRBJ1-5; CDR3 length: 15; D gene: -
CDR3 DNA: TGTGCCAGTAGTATAAGGGCAGGGGTTGAAGCTTTCTTT; CDR3 protein: CASSIRAGVEAFF; V gene: TRBV19; clone size: -; J gene: TRBJ1-1; CDR3 length: 13; D gene: -
CDR3 DNA: TGTGCCTTCAGACAGGACATAAACACTGAAGCTTTCTTT; CDR3 protein: CAFRQDINTEAFF; V gene: TRBV30; clone size: -; J gene: TRBJ1-1; CDR3 length: 13; D gene: -
CDR3 DNA: TGTGCCAGCAGCCTTGAGGGGACAGGGGCCAACGTCCTGACTTTC; CDR3 protein: CASSLEGTGANVLTF; V gene: TRBV11-2; clone size: -; J gene: TRBJ2-6; CDR3 length: 15; D gene: -
CDR3 DNA: TGTGCCAGCAGCCTTACACAGAACACTGAAGCTTTCTTT; CDR3 protein: CASSLTQNTEAFF; V gene: TRBV7-2; clone size: -; J gene: TRBJ1-1; CDR3 length: 13; D gene: -
CDR3 DNA: TGTGCCAGCAGCTTAGACGGGGCACTAGCGGGGGGCACAGATACGCAGTATTTT; CDR3 protein: CASSLDGALAGGTDTQYF; V gene: TRBV7-3; clone size: -; J gene: TRBJ2-3; CDR3 length: 18; D gene: TRBD2
CDR3 DNA: TGTGCCAGCTCACCAAGCAAAGGGACAAATAATTCCCCCCTCCACTTT; CDR3 protein: CASSPSKGTNNSPLHF; V gene: TRBV18; clone size: -; J gene: TRBJ1-6; CDR3 length: 16; D gene: -
CDR3 DNA: TGTGCCAGCAGCAACCCGGGACAGAGCGAGCAGTACTTC; CDR3 protein: CASSNPGQSEQYF; V gene: TRBV11-3; clone size: -; J gene: TRBJ2-7; CDR3 length: 13; D gene: TRBD1
CDR3 DNA: TGTGCCAGCAGTCCCGACAGGACAAGCACAGATACGCAGTATTTT; CDR3 protein: CASSPDRTSTDTQYF; V gene: TRBV2; clone size: -; J gene: TRBJ2-3; CDR3 length: 15; D gene: -
CDR3 DNA: TGTGCCAGCAGCTTCCGTAGGAGACTTTACAATGAGCAGTTCTTC; CDR3 protein: CASSFRRRLYNEQFF; V gene: TRBV5-6; clone size: -; J gene: TRBJ2-1; CDR3 length: 15; D gene: -
CDR3 DNA: TGTGCCAGCAGCCCAACATGGGGCGGTGGTGAAAAACTGTTTTTT; CDR3 protein: CASSPTWGGGEKLFF; V gene: TRBV14; clone size: -; J gene: TRBJ1-4; CDR3 length: 15; D gene: -
CDR3 DNA: TGTGCCAGCAGCCTCCTAAGGTCAGGGGATACGCAGTATTTT; CDR3 protein: CASSLLRSGDTQYF; V gene: TRBV11-2; clone size: -; J gene: TRBJ2-3; CDR3 length: 14; D gene: -
CDR3 DNA: TGCGCCAGCAGCTTGGACAGGGGAGCGCGGGGCTACACCTTC; CDR3 protein: CASSLDRGARGYTF; V gene: TRBV5-1; clone size: once; J gene: TRBJ1-2; CDR3 length: 14; D gene: TRBD1
CDR3 DNA: TGTGCCAGCAGACAAGACAGGCCCGCTAACTATGGCTACACCTTC; CDR3 protein: CASRQDRPANYGYTF; V gene: TRBV6-5; clone size: -; J gene: TRBJ1-2; CDR3 length: 15; D gene: -
CDR3 DNA: TGTGCCAGCAGCCAGGGACTGGTGTACGAGCAGTACTTC; CDR3 protein: CASSQGLVYEQYF; V gene: TRBV11-2; clone size: -; J gene: TRBJ2-7; CDR3 length: 13; D gene: -
CDR3 DNA: TGTGCCAGCAGCTTCCAGGTACCCTACGAGCAGTACTTC; CDR3 protein: CASSFQVPYEQYF; V gene: TRBV7-9; clone size: -; J gene: TRBJ2-7; CDR3 length: 13; D gene: -
CDR3 DNA: TGTGCCACCAGCACGGACAGGGATAATTCACCCCTCCACTTT; CDR3 protein: CATSTDRDNSPLHF; V gene: TRBV15; clone size: -; J gene: TRBJ1-6; CDR3 length: 14; D gene: TRBD1
CDR3 DNA: TGTGCCAGCAGTGAAGTGTTTGTAGGGGGCAGTGGCTACACCTTC; CDR3 protein: CASSEVFVGGSGYTF; V gene: TRBV6-1; clone size: -; J gene: TRBJ1-2; CDR3 length: 15; D gene: TRBD1
CDR3 DNA: TGTGCCAGCACTAGCGGCAGGGGCGCAGATACGCAGTATTTT; CDR3 protein: CASTSGRGADTQYF; V gene: TRBV27; clone size: -; J gene: TRBJ2-3; CDR3 length: 14; D gene: -
CDR3 DNA: TGCAGCGTTGGGGTGGTACAGGGGGAAACTAATGAAAAACTGTTTTTT; CDR3 protein: CSVGVVQGETNEKLFF; V gene: TRBV29-1; clone size: -; J gene: TRBJ1-4; CDR3 length: 16; D gene: TRBD1
CDR3 DNA: TGTGCCAGCTCACCGGACAGGGGCGCCGGGGAGCTGTTTTTT; CDR3 protein: CASSPDRGAGELFF; V gene: TRBV18; clone size: -; J gene: TRBJ2-2; CDR3 length: 14; D gene: TRBD1
CDR3 DNA: TGTGCCAGCAGCCGCAGGTTGGGGGAGGGCACCGGGGAGCTGTTTTTT; CDR3 protein: CASSRRLGEGTGELFF; V gene: TRBV5-5; clone size: -; J gene: TRBJ2-2; CDR3 length: 16; D gene: TRBD2
CDR3 DNA: TGTGCCAGCAGCCAAGCGGGGGCCTCCGAGCAGTACTTC; CDR3 protein: CASSQAGASEQYF; V gene: TRBV7-3; clone size: -; J gene: TRBJ2-7; CDR3 length: 13; D gene: TRBD2